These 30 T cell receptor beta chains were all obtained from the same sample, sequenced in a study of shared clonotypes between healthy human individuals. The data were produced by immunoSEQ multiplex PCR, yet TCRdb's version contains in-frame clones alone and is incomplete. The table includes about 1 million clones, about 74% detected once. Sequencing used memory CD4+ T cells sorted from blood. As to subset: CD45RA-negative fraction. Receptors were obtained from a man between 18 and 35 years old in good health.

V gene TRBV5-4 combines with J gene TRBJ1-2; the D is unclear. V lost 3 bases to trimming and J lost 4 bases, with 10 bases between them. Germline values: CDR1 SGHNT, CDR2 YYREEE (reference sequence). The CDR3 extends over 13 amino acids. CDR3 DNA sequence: TGTGCCAGCAGCTCAAGGGTCACCTATGGCTACACCTTC. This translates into CASSSRVTYGYTF.

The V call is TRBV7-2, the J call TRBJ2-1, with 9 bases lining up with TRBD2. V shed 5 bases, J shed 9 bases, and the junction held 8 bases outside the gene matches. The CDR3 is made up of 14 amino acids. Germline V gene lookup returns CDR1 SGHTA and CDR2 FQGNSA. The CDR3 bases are TGTGCCAGCAGCCAAGGGACTAGCCCCAGTGAGCAGTTCTTC. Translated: CASSQGTSPSEQFF.

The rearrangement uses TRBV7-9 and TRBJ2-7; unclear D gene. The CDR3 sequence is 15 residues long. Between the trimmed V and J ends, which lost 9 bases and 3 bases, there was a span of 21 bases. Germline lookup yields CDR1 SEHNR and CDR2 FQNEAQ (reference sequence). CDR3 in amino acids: CASLGSGRKNYEQYF. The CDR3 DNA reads TGTGCCAGTCTTGGCAGTGGTCGGAAAAACTACGAGCAGTACTTC.

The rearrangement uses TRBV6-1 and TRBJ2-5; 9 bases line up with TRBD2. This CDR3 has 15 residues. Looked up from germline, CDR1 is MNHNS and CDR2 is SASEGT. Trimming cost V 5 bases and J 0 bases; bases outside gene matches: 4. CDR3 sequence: CASSSLAGYQETQYF. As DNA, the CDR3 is TGTGCCAGCAGTTCTCTAGCGGGGTACCAAGAGACCCAGTACTTC.

DNA of the CDR3: TGTGCCAGCAGCCCGGTTGGCGGAGGTTCGAACACCGGGGAGCTGTTTTTT. This translates into CASSPVGGGSNTGELFF. This chain joins TRBV7-8 and TRBJ2-2, with D possibly TRBD2 on 5 matching bases. The germline V and J ends were trimmed by 5 bases and 0 bases, with 16 bases remaining between them. CDR3 length: 17 residues. Germline lookup yields CDR1 SGHVS and CDR2 FQNEAQ.

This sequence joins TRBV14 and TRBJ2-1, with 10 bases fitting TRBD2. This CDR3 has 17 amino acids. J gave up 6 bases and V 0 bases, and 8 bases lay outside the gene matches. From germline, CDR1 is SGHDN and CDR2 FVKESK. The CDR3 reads CASSQERGLAGVNEQFF. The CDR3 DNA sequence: TGTGCCAGCAGCCAAGAAAGGGGGCTAGCGGGAGTCAATGAGCAGTTCTTC.

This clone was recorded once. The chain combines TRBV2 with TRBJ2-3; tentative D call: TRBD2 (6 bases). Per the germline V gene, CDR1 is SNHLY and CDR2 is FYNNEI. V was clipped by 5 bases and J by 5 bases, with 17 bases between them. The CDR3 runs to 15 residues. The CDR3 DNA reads TGTGCCAGCAGTCCCCGAAGGGGAGGAAGAGATACGCAGTATTTT. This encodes CASSPRRGGRDTQYF.

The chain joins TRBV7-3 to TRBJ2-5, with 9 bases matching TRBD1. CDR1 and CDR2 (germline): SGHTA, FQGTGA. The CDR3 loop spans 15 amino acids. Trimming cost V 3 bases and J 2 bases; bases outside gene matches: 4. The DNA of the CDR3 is TGTGCCAGCAGCTTGATGACAGGGGGGCAAGAGACCCAGTACTTC. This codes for CASSLMTGGQETQYF.

CDR3 in amino acids: CASSLWGLGETQYF. The CDR3 DNA sequence: TGCGCCAGCAGCTTGTGGGGTCTCGGGGAGACCCAGTACTTC. J is TRBJ2-5 and V is TRBV5-1, with D hard to call. CDR1 is SGHRS, CDR2 YFSETQ, per germline. V was trimmed by 1 base and J by 5 bases, leaving 12 bases between them. The CDR3 contains 14 residues. The variable domain in full, with the rest retrieved from reference TRBV5-1 and TRBJ2-5, is KAGVTQTPRYLIKTRGQQVTLSCSPISGHRSVSWYQQTPGQGLQFLFEYFSETQRNKGNFPGRFSGRQFSNSRSEMNVSTLELGDSALYLCASSLWGLGETQYFGPGTRLLVL.

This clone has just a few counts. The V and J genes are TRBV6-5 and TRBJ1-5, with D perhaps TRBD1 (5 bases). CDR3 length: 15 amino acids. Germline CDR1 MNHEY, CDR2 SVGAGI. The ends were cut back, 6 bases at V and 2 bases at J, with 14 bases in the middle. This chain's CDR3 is CASRYGTAGNQPQHF. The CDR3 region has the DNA TGTGCCAGCAGGTACGGGACCGCGGGCAATCAGCCCCAGCATTTT.

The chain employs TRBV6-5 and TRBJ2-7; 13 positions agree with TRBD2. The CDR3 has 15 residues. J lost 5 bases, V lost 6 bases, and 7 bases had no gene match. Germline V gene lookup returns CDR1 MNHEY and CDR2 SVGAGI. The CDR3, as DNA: TGTGCCAGCAGCCCCGGGACTAGCGGGGTCGACGAGCAGTACTTC. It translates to CASSPGTSGVDEQYF.

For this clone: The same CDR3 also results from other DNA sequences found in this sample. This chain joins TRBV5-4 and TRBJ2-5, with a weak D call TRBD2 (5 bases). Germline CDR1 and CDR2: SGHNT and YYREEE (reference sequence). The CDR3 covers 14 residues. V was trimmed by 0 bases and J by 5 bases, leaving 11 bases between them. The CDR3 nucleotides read TGTGCCAGCAGCTTGGCTGCCGGCGGGGAGACCCAGTACTTC. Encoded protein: CASSLAAGGETQYF.

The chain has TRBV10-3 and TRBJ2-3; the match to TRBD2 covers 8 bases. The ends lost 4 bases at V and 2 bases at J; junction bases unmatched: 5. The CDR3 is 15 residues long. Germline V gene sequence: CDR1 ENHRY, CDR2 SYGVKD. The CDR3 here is CAISAGRGDTDTQYF. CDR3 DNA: TGTGCCATCAGTGCGGGGCGGGGGGACACAGATACGCAGTATTTT.

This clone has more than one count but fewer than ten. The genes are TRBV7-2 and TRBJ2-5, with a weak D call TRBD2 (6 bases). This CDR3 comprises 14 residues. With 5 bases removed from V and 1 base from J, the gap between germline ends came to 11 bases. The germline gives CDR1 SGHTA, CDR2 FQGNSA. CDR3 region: CASSPGGAQETQYF. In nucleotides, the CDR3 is TGTGCCAGCAGCCCCGGGGGAGCCCAAGAGACCCAGTACTTC.

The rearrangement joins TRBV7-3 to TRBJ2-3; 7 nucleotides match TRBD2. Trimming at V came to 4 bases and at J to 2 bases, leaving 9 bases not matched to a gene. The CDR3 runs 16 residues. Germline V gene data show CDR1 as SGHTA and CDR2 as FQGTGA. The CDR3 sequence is CASSSLERGSTDTQYF. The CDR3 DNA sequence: TGTGCCAGCAGCTCTTTGGAGCGGGGATCCACAGATACGCAGTATTTT.

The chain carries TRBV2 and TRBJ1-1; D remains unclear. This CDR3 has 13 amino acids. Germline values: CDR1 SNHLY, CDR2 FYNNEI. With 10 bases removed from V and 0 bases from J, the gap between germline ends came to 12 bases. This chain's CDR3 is CAILDGMNTEAFF. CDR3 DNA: TGTGCCATCCTAGACGGCATGAACACTGAAGCTTTCTTT.

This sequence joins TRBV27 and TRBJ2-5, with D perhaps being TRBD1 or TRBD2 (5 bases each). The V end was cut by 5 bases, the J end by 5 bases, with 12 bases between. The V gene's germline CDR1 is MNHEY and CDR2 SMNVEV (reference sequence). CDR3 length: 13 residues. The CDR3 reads CASSVGERETQYF. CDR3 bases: TGTGCCAGCAGTGTAGGGGAGAGGGAGACCCAGTACTTC.

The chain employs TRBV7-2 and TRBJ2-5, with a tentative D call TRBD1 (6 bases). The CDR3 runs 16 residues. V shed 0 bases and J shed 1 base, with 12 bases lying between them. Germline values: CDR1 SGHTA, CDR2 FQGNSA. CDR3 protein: CASSLARVRGQETQYF. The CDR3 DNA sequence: TGTGCCAGCAGCTTAGCGCGTGTCAGGGGCCAAGAGACCCAGTACTTC.

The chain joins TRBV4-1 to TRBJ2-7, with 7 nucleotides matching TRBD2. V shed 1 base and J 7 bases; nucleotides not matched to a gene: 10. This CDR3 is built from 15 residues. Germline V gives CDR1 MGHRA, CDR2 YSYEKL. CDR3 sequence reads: CASSQGPAGLEEQYF. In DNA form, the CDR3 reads TGCGCCAGCAGCCAAGGCCCAGCGGGGCTTGAAGAGCAGTACTTC.

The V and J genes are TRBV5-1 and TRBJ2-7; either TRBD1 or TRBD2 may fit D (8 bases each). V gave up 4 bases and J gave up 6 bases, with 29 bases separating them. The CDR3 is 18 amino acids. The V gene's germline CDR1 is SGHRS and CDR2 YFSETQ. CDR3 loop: CASSGQGSSGRLPSEQYF. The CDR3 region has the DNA TGCGCCAGCAGCGGACAGGGTTCGAGCGGGAGACTCCCCTCCGAGCAGTACTTC.

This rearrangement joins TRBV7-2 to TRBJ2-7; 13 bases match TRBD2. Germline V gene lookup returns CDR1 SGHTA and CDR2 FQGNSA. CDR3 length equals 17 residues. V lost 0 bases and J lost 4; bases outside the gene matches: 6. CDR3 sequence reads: CASSLARLAGGSYEQYF. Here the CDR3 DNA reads TGTGCCAGCAGCTTAGCCCGACTAGCGGGAGGATCTTACGAGCAGTACTTC.

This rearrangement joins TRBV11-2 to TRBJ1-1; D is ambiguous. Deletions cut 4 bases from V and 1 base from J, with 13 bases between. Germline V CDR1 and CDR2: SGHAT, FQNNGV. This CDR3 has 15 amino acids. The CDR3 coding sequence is TGTGCCAGCAGCTCGAACACATGGGGGAACACTGAAGCTTTCTTT. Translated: CASSSNTWGNTEAFF. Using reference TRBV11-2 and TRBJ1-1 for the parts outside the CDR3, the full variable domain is EAGVAQSPRYKIIEKRQSVAFWCNPISGHATLYWYQQILGQGPKLLIQFQNNGVVDDSQLPKDRFSAERLKGVDSTLKIQPAKLEDSAVYLCASSSNTWGNTEAFFGQGTRLTVV.

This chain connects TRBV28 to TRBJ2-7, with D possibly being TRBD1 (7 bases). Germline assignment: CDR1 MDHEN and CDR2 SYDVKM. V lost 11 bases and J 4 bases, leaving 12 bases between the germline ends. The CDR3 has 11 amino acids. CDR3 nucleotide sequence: TGTGCCGTACAGGGGAGGTACGAGCAGTACTTC. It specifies CAVQGRYEQYF.

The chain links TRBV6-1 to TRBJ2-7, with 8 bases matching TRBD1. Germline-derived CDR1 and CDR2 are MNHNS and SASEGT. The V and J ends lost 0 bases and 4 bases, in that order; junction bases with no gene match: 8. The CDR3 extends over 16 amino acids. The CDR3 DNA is TGTGCCAGCAGTGAAGCCGGGCAGGGGGCGAGGTACGAGCAGTACTTC. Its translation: CASSEAGQGARYEQYF.

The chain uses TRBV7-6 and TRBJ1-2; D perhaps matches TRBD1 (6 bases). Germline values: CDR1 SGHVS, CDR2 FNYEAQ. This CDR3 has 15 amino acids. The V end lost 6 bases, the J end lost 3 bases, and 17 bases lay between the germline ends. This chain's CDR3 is CASSSAGAGDYGYTF. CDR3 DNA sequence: TGTGCCAGCAGTTCCGCAGGGGCCGGGGACTATGGCTACACCTTC. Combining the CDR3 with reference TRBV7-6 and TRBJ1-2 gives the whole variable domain GAGVSQSPRYKVTKRGQDVALRCDPISGHVSLYWYRQALGQGPEFLTYFNYEAQQDKSGLPNDRFSAERPEGSISTLTIQRTEQRDSAMYRCASSSAGAGDYGYTFGSGTRLTVV.

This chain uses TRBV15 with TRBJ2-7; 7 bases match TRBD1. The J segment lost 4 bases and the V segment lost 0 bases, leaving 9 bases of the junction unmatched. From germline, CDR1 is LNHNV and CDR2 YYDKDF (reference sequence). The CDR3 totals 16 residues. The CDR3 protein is CATSRDQAGGWYEQYF. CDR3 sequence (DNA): TGTGCCACCAGCAGAGATCAAGCAGGGGGTTGGTACGAGCAGTACTTC.

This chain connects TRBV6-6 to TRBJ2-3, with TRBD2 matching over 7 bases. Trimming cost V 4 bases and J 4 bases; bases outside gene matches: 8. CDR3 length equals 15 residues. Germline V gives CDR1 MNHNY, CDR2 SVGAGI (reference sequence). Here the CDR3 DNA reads TGTGCCAGCAGTTTGTACGGGGCGGGGGCAGATACGCAGTATTTT. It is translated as CASSLYGAGADTQYF.

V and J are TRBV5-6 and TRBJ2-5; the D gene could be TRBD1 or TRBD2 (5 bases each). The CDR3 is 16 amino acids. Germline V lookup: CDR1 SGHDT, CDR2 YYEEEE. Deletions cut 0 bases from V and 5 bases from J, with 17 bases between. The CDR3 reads CASSLAVGVATETQYF. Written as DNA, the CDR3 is TGTGCCAGCAGCTTGGCCGTGGGGGTGGCGACGGAGACCCAGTACTTC.

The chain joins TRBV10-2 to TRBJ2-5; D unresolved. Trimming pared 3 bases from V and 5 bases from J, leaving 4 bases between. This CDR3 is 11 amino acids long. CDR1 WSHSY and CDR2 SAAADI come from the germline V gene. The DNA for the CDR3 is TGCGCCAGCAGTGATTGGGAGACCCAGTACTTC. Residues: CASSDWETQYF.

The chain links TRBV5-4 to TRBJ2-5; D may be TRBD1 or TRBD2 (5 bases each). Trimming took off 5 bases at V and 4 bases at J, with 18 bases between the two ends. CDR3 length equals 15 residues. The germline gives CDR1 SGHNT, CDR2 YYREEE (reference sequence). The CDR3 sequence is CASSTGALGRETQYF. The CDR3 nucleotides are TGTGCCAGCAGTACCGGGGCCCTGGGGAGAGAGACCCAGTACTTC.